Listed here are 3 T cell receptor beta chains from one sample, sequenced in a study of OX40 agonist ivuxolimab in advanced cancers. Assay used: immunoSEQ multiplex PCR; TCRdb lists only in-frame clones, some missing. The sample contains roughly 48,000 clones, around 74% of which appear only once. The specimen comprised CD4+ or CD8+ T cells sorted from blood, sampled in a trial of the OX40 agonist ivuxolimab. The receptors derive from an adult with an advanced solid tumor such as melanoma, head and neck, liver or kidney cancer.

The chain links TRBV5-4 to TRBJ2-5, with D tentatively TRBD1 (6 bases). V was clipped by 4 bases and J by 5 bases, with 18 bases between them. The CDR3 consists of 15 residues. The germline CDR1 and CDR2 sequences are SGHNT and YYREEE (reference sequence). The CDR3 region is CASSTPIQGQETQYF. The CDR3, as DNA: TGTGCCAGCAGCACACCGATACAGGGTCAGGAGACCCAGTACTTC.

This chain links TRBV18 with TRBJ2-7, with TRBD2 matching over 9 bases. With 1 base clipped from V and 0 bases from J, the junction kept 1 base outside the gene matches. The CDR3 has 15 amino acids. Germline CDR1 reads KGHSH; CDR2 reads LQKENI. The CDR3 here is CASSPRSGSSYEQYF. The DNA for the CDR3 is TGTGCCAGCTCACCACGTAGCGGGAGCTCCTACGAGCAGTACTTC.

The rearrangement joins TRBV6-5 to TRBJ2-3; D is perhaps TRBD2 (6 bases). The CDR3 sequence is 14 residues long. From germline, CDR1 is MNHEY and CDR2 SVGAGI. V was shortened by 5 bases and J by 0 bases, with 9 bases between the two germline ends. In DNA form, the CDR3 reads TGTGCCAGCAGTCGGGGGAAGAGCACAGATACGCAGTATTTT. Protein: CASSRGKSTDTQYF.